A single sample is the source of the 20 T cell receptor beta chains below, sequenced in a study of CD8 T cells in ankylosing spondylitis. From the 5' RACE reads, TCRdb called clonotypes with MiXCR, one entry per CDR3 protein. The sample shows 30,000 to 35,000 distinct CDR3 sequences, roughly 33% of them seen only once. The sequenced material came from synovial fluid, either unsorted or a sorted T cell fraction (not recorded which). All receptors come from a male donor with ankylosing spondylitis.

The CDR3 here is CASSYNTGELFF. The CDR3 region has the DNA TGTGCCAGCAGTTACAACACCGGGGAGCTGTTTTTT. The chain is built from TRBV6-5 and TRBJ2-2; D gene unclear. V lost 2 bases, J lost 2 bases, and 0 bases lay in between. The CDR3 has 12 amino acids. Germline CDR1 is MNHEY and CDR2 is SVGAGI.

This clonotype was counted between two and nine times. V gene TRBV12-3 or TRBV12-4 combines with J gene TRBJ2-5, with 7 bases matching TRBD1. V lost 4 bases, J lost 10 bases, and 12 bases stayed unmatched. This CDR3 is built from 14 residues. The CDR3 DNA sequence: TGTGCCAGCAGTTCCAAGACAGGGACCCTGGACCAGTACTTC. Translation gives CASSSKTGTLDQYF.

The rearrangement uses TRBV20-1 and TRBJ2-2; 10 bases match TRBD2. The J segment lost 6 bases and the V segment lost 3 bases, leaving 7 bases of the junction unmatched. Germline values: CDR1 DFQATT, CDR2 SNEGSKA (reference sequence). This CDR3 comprises 15 residues. The chain's CDR3 is CSARVLAGESGELFF. As DNA, the CDR3 is TGCAGTGCTAGGGTCCTAGCGGGAGAGTCCGGGGAGCTGTTTTTT.

J is TRBJ1-1 and V is TRBV5-6; 7 bases map to TRBD1. Germline CDR1 SGHDT, CDR2 YYEEEE. The J segment lost 3 bases and the V segment lost 6 bases, leaving 5 bases of the junction unmatched. This CDR3 is 13 amino acids long. DNA for the CDR3: TGTGCCAGCACTTGGGACAGTGACACTGAAGCTTTCTTT. As protein: CASTWDSDTEAFF.

The chain recombines TRBV20-1 with TRBJ2-5; 7 nucleotides match TRBD2. CDR1 and CDR2 (germline): DFQATT, SNEGSKA (reference sequence). The J segment lost 1 base and the V segment lost 3 bases, leaving 17 bases of the junction unmatched. This CDR3 has 18 residues. The CDR3 DNA sequence: TGCAGTGCTAGGGGTAGTGGGCTAGCGGAATTACCCCAAGAGACCCAGTACTTC. It codes for CSARGSGLAELPQETQYF.

The J gene is TRBJ1-3, the V gene TRBV6-1; D is unresolved. The CDR3 consists of 17 residues. The germline gives CDR1 MNHNS, CDR2 SASEGT. Trimming cost V 0 bases and J 0 bases, with 12 bases left between them. Written as DNA, the CDR3 is TGTGCCAGCAGTGAAGCGGAAAGGGTCTACTCTGGAAACACCATATATTTT. Its translation: CASSEAERVYSGNTIYF.

The gene calls are TRBV6-1 and TRBJ1-2; 7 bases are a match to TRBD1. V lost 7 bases and J lost 7; bases outside the gene matches: 12. Germline values: CDR1 MNHNS, CDR2 SASEGT. The CDR3 extends over 14 amino acids. CDR3 nucleotide sequence: TGTGCCAGCACCTACCGGACAGGAGAAGGTGGCTACACCTTC. Protein product: CASTYRTGEGGYTF.

This clonotype has only one observation. V is TRBV14 and J is TRBJ2-5, with 7 bases that match TRBD2. The junction had 11 bases not matched to a gene; V was cut back by 0 bases and J by 1 base. Germline V gene sequence: CDR1 SGHDN, CDR2 FVKESK. This CDR3 region has 18 residues. CDR3 loop: CASSQEGGIPSLQETQYF. In DNA form, the CDR3 reads TGTGCCAGCAGCCAAGAGGGGGGGATCCCAAGTCTCCAAGAGACCCAGTACTTC.

This clonotype has only a few counts. The gene calls are TRBV24-1 and TRBJ2-3; TRBD2 matches 13 bases. Germline loops: CDR1 KGHDR, CDR2 SFDVKD. The V gene end was trimmed by 6 bases and the J gene end by 2 bases; junction bases not matched to a gene: 10. The CDR3 consists of 18 residues. For the CDR3, the DNA is TGTGCCACCAGTACAACCGGGACTAGCGGGACCCTCACAGATACGCAGTATTTT. Its protein is CATSTTGTSGTLTDTQYF.

The V call is TRBV7-6, the J call TRBJ2-5, with D possibly matching TRBD2 (6 bases). V was clipped by 5 bases and J by 2 bases, with 18 bases between them. The V gene's germline CDR1 is SGHVS and CDR2 FNYEAQ. The CDR3 consists of 16 residues. The DNA for the CDR3 is TGTGCCAGCAGCGCAACTAGCCGACTACCACAAGAGACCCAGTACTTC. This codes for CASSATSRLPQETQYF.

This clonotype was counted a single time. This chain uses TRBV21-1 with TRBJ2-7. TRBV21-1 is a known pseudogene. This CDR3 region has 15 residues. The DNA for the CDR3 is TGTGCCAGCAGCAAACCGGGTACAATCCCCTACGAGCAGTACGTC. It codes for CASSKPGTIPYEQYV.

This clonotype showed up many times. The J gene is TRBJ2-5, the V gene TRBV7-9; tentative D call: TRBD2 (5 bases). The V gene lost 1 base and the J gene lost 2 bases, with 11 bases spanning the gap. Germline values: CDR1 SEHNR, CDR2 FQNEAQ (reference sequence). The CDR3 loop spans 15 amino acids. DNA of the CDR3: TGTGCCAGCAGCTTAGATTCCACTAGGCAAGAGACCCAGTACTTC. Its protein is CASSLDSTRQETQYF. Complete variable domain (other parts from reference TRBV7-9 and TRBJ2-5): DTGVSQNPRHKITKRGQNVTFRCDPISEHNRLYWYRQTLGQGPEFLTYFQNEAQLEKSRLLSDRFSAERPKGSFSTLEIQRTEQGDSAMYLCASSLDSTRQETQYFGPGTRLLVL.

The chain employs TRBV6-1 and TRBJ1-6; D perhaps matches TRBD1 (5 bases). Germline loops: CDR1 MNHNS, CDR2 SASEGT. The CDR3 runs 16 residues. Trimming removed 0 bases at V and 10 bases at J, with 16 bases between. DNA for the CDR3: TGTGCCAGCAGTGAAGCGCTTCTACAGGCAGGCTCACCCCTCCACTTT. This sequence encodes CASSEALLQAGSPLHF.

The chain joins TRBV10-3 to TRBJ2-1, with D possibly matching TRBD2 (6 bases). Germline-derived CDR1 and CDR2 are ENHRY and SYGVKD. This CDR3 region has 17 residues. Trimming stripped 3 bases from V and 4 bases from J, with 19 bases between. The CDR3 is CAISDDGLAIPYNEQFF. The CDR3 DNA reads as TGTGCCATCAGTGACGACGGTCTAGCGATACCGTACAATGAGCAGTTCTTC.

In nucleotides, the CDR3 is TGCGCCAGCAGTGAGGCAATGAACACTGAAGCTTTCTTT. It is translated as CASSEAMNTEAFF. The rearrangement links TRBV10-1 to TRBJ1-1, with D uncertain. Germline V lookup: CDR1 WNHNN, CDR2 SYGVQD (reference sequence). The V and J ends lost 2 bases and 0 bases respectively, with 4 bases between them. CDR3 length equals 13 residues.

The genes are TRBV25-1 and TRBJ2-3; 14 bases align to TRBD2. With 5 bases clipped from V and 1 base from J, the junction kept 8 bases outside the gene matches. Germline V lookup: CDR1 MGHDK, CDR2 SYGVNS. The CDR3 sequence is 18 residues long. This CDR3 is CASSRWGTSGSGTDTQYF. In DNA, the CDR3 is TGTGCCAGCAGTAGATGGGGGACTAGCGGGAGCGGCACAGATACGCAGTATTTT. The full variable domain, rest sourced from reference TRBV25-1 and TRBJ2-3, is EADIYQTPRYLVIGTGKKITLECSQTMGHDKMYWYQQDPGMELHLIHYSYGVNSTEKGDLSSESTVSRIRTEHFPLTLESARPSHTSQYLCASSRWGTSGSGTDTQYFGPGTRLTVL.

In this sample, this clonotype turned up a few times. The chain has TRBV27 and TRBJ2-5, with 12 bases identical to TRBD1. Trimming cost V 6 bases and J 7 bases; bases outside gene matches: 6. The CDR3 totals 14 residues. CDR1 MNHEY and CDR2 SMNVEV come from the germline V gene (reference sequence). CDR3 nucleotide sequence: TGTGCCAGCAGAGGGACAGGGGGCGTAGGGACCCAGTACTTC. Protein sequence: CASRGTGGVGTQYF.

This clonotype was seen repeatedly, ten times or more. The chain carries TRBV11-2 and TRBJ2-3; D remains ambiguous. Trimming took off 3 bases at V and 2 bases at J, with 3 bases between the two ends. The CDR3 has 12 residues. CDR1 is SGHAT and CDR2 is FQNNGV in the germline V gene. CDR3 sequence: CASSLDTDTQYF. As DNA, the CDR3 is TGTGCCAGCAGCTTGGACACAGATACGCAGTATTTT.

Ten or more counts support this clonotype. The rearrangement links TRBV7-9 to TRBJ1-1; D ambiguous. V lost 3 bases to trimming and J lost 3 bases, with 5 bases between them. The germline gives CDR1 SEHNR, CDR2 FQNEAQ (reference sequence). There are 12 residues in the CDR3. The CDR3 sequence: CASSFLYTEAFF. The DNA for the CDR3 is TGTGCCAGCAGCTTTTTGTACACTGAAGCTTTCTTT.

This chain uses TRBV29-1 with TRBJ1-1; D uncertain. The ends were cut back, 8 bases at V and 6 bases at J, with 19 bases in the middle. The germline V gene has CDR1 SQVTM and CDR2 ANQGSEA. The CDR3 spans 13 residues. The CDR3 is CSTRPPWRAEAFF. CDR3 coding DNA: TGCAGCACCCGCCCCCCCTGGAGGGCTGAAGCTTTCTTT. Based on the CDR3 plus reference TRBV29-1 and TRBJ1-1, the full variable domain is SAVISQKPSRDICQRGTSLTIQCQVDSQVTMMFWYRQQPGQSLTLIATANQGSEATYESGFVIDKFPISRPNLTFSTLTVSNMSPEDSSIYLCSTRPPWRAEAFFGQGTRLTVV.